Below, 19 T cell receptor beta chains from the same sample are listed, as sequenced in a study of chemoradiotherapy in HPV16-positive cancers. Here immunoSEQ multiplex PCR was the method, and the copy in TCRdb shows in-frame clones only, minus some. The sample includes 3,500 to 5,000 clones, approximately 78% of them seen just once. The sequencing used tumor tissue, collected from a patient who underwent chemoradiotherapy. The receptors here all came from a human donor with HPV-associated anogenital cancer.

The chain combines TRBV6-1 with TRBJ2-7, with TRBD2 matching 9 bases. CDR1 is MNHNS, CDR2 SASEGT, per germline. This CDR3 has 16 residues. V trimming: 1 base; J trimming: 5 bases; junction bases outside the gene matches: 9. In DNA, the CDR3 is TGTGCCAGCAGTGAAGTTAATAGCGGGAGAGGGGACGAGCAGTACTTC. Protein product: CASSEVNSGRGDEQYF.

V usage is TRBV2 and J usage is TRBJ1-1, with D maybe TRBD1 (6 bases). The V end lost 10 bases, the J end lost 0 bases, and 21 bases lay between the germline ends. Germline assignment: CDR1 SNHLY and CDR2 FYNNEI. The CDR3 loop spans 16 amino acids. The CDR3 nucleotides are TGTGCCACCCCAAGGCTCAGGGGACCTATGAACACTGAAGCTTTCTTT. Protein: CATPRLRGPMNTEAFF.

Only one count was recorded for this clone. This sequence joins TRBV7-9 and TRBJ2-7, with D maybe TRBD2 (5 bases). This CDR3 is built from 13 residues. From germline, CDR1 is SEHNR and CDR2 FQNEAQ (reference sequence). V lost 5 bases and J 4 bases, leaving 12 bases between the germline ends. CDR3 sequence reads: CASSTGGSYEQYF. CDR3 coding DNA: TGTGCCAGCAGCACTGGCGGGTCTTACGAGCAGTACTTC.

Only a few counts were recorded for this clone. The chain uses TRBV19 and TRBJ2-7, with TRBD2 identical over 8 bases. The germline V gene encodes CDR1 LNHDA and CDR2 SQIVND (reference sequence). CDR3 length: 15 amino acids. With 5 bases clipped from V and 7 bases from J, the junction kept 13 bases outside the gene matches. CDR3 DNA: TGTGCCAGTAGTTTCAGCGGGAGCGCGGGGGAGGAGCAGTACTTC. It is translated as CASSFSGSAGEEQYF.

This clone was found once. The rearrangement uses TRBV7-9 and TRBJ1-5; maybe TRBD1 (5 bases). This CDR3 has 14 residues. Germline V gene lookup returns CDR1 SEHNR and CDR2 FQNEAQ (reference sequence). V was clipped by 1 base and J by 1 base, with 5 bases between them. CDR3 in DNA: TGTGCCAGCAGCTTAGAGGGGAGCAATCAGCCCCAGCATTTT. Encoded protein: CASSLEGSNQPQHF.

This clone turned up a few times. V usage is TRBV6-5 and J usage is TRBJ1-1, with D perhaps TRBD1 (5 bases). Trimming left V 5 bases short and J 0 bases short, with 10 bases between. Germline assignment: CDR1 MNHEY and CDR2 SVGAGI. The CDR3 is 14 residues long. CDR3 residues: CASSLTVMNTEAFF. The CDR3 DNA sequence: TGTGCCAGCAGTCTGACAGTCATGAACACTGAAGCTTTCTTT.

CDR3 nucleotides: TGTGCCAGCAGCGTATCCCCAGACGGGAACACTGAAGCTTTCTTT. Its translation is CASSVSPDGNTEAFF. The J gene is TRBJ1-1, the V gene TRBV9; D remains ambiguous. The CDR3 loop spans 15 amino acids. The germline V gene has CDR1 SGDLS and CDR2 YYNGEE. Deletions cut 1 base from V and 1 base from J, with 11 bases between. Complete variable domain (other parts from reference TRBV9 and TRBJ1-1): DSGVTQTPKHLITATGQRVTLRCSPRSGDLSVYWYQQSLDQGLQFLIQYYNGEERAKGNILERFSAQQFPDLHSELNLSSLELGDSALYFCASSVSPDGNTEAFFGQGTRLTVV.

J is TRBJ2-7 and V is TRBV5-1, with D possibly TRBD2 on 5 matching bases. Germline CDR1 and CDR2: SGHRS and YFSETQ. V dropped 0 bases and J dropped 6 bases, with 13 bases sitting between them. The CDR3 has 14 residues. This CDR3 is CASSLAGWTGEQYF. As DNA, the CDR3 is TGCGCCAGCAGCTTGGCGGGGTGGACGGGCGAGCAGTACTTC.

V and J are TRBV6-5 and TRBJ2-2, with 8 bases matching TRBD2. This CDR3 contains 15 residues. The junction had 10 bases not matched to a gene; V was cut back by 10 bases and J by 3 bases. CDR1 and CDR2 (germline): MNHEY, SVGAGI. CDR3 loop: CAIPGGTNYTGELFF. In DNA form, the CDR3 reads TGTGCCATTCCGGGGGGGACAAACTACACCGGGGAGCTGTTTTTT.

This clone was detected once. The chain is built from TRBV28 and TRBJ2-3; D may match TRBD1 or TRBD2 (5 bases each). Germline CDR1 reads MDHEN; CDR2 reads SYDVKM. The CDR3 runs to 18 residues. V dropped 4 bases and J dropped 0 bases, with 20 bases sitting between them. The CDR3 sequence is CASSSSRGLGSSTDTQYF. Here the CDR3 DNA reads TGTGCCAGCAGTTCCTCACGGGGCCTCGGTTCTAGCACAGATACGCAGTATTTT.

The chain recombines TRBV7-2 with TRBJ2-3, with 12 bases fitting TRBD2. Germline loops: CDR1 SGHTA, CDR2 FQGNSA. The CDR3 has 15 residues. V lost 3 bases to trimming and J lost 4 bases; unmatched junction nucleotides: 2. In DNA, the CDR3 is TGTGCCAGCAGCTTTCTAGCGGGGGGGCCAGATACGCAGTATTTT. Protein: CASSFLAGGPDTQYF.

This clone occurred once. The CDR3: CSIISGGSYGYTF. The CDR3 region has the DNA TGCAGCATAATTTCAGGGGGATCCTATGGCTACACCTTC. The chain joins TRBV29-1 to TRBJ1-2; TRBD1 agrees at 7 bases. There are 13 residues in the CDR3. CDR1 and CDR2 from the germline V gene are SQVTM and ANQGSEA. V was clipped by 8 bases and J by 4 bases; unmatched bases: 10.

The V call is TRBV13, the J call TRBJ2-2, with D perhaps TRBD1 or TRBD2 (5 bases each). The germline V and J ends were trimmed by 6 bases and 5 bases, with 16 bases remaining between them. Germline CDR1 reads PRHDT; CDR2 reads FYEKMQ (reference sequence). The CDR3 runs to 15 residues. The CDR3 spells CASRFGGARTGELFF. The CDR3 bases are TGTGCCAGCAGGTTTGGGGGAGCTCGGACCGGGGAGCTGTTTTTT.

V is TRBV30 and J is TRBJ2-5, with 7 positions matching TRBD2. The V gene's germline CDR1 is GTSNPN and CDR2 SVGIG (reference sequence). V shed 3 bases, J shed 2 bases, and the junction held 9 bases outside the gene matches. This CDR3 is 15 amino acids long. The CDR3 here is CAWSTLAVIQETQYF. Written as DNA, the CDR3 is TGTGCCTGGAGCACCCTAGCGGTAATACAAGAGACCCAGTACTTC.

This clone was seen just once. The chain links TRBV5-1 to TRBJ2-2, with a possible D match to TRBD2 (5 bases). Per the germline V gene, CDR1 is SGHRS and CDR2 is YFSETQ. This CDR3 spans 15 amino acids. With 4 bases removed from V and 0 bases from J, the gap between germline ends came to 10 bases. CDR3 residues: CASSPPRANTGELFF. CDR3 nucleotides: TGCGCCAGCAGCCCCCCGCGGGCGAACACCGGGGAGCTGTTTTTT.

This rearrangement joins TRBV19 to TRBJ1-2; D is uncertain. Per germline, CDR1 LNHDA and CDR2 SQIVND (reference sequence). V gave up 5 bases and J gave up 7 bases, with 17 bases separating them. The CDR3 length is 14 residues. As DNA, the CDR3 is TGTGCCAGTAGTCTAACCAAAACACCCAGTGGCTACACCTTC. Residues: CASSLTKTPSGYTF. Filled out from reference TRBV19 and TRBJ1-2, the complete variable domain reads DGGITQSPKYLFRKEGQNVTLSCEQNLNHDAMYWYRQDPGQGLRLIYYSQIVNDFQKGDIAEGYSVSREKKESFPLTVTSAQKNPTAFYLCASSLTKTPSGYTFGSGTRLTVV.

The chain recombines TRBV18 with TRBJ2-1; 9 nucleotides match TRBD2. V dropped 5 bases and J dropped 7; count of bases not matched to a gene: 3. Germline V CDR1 and CDR2: KGHSH, LQKENI. This CDR3 is built from 13 residues. Written as DNA, the CDR3 is TGTGCCAGCTCAGTACTAGCGGGTAATGAGCAGTTCTTC. Translation gives CASSVLAGNEQFF.

This clone was counted between two and nine times. The J gene is TRBJ2-3, the V gene TRBV28; no firm D call. This CDR3 has 15 amino acids. Germline V gives CDR1 MDHEN, CDR2 SYDVKM. Trimming shortened V by 3 bases and J by 0 bases, and 10 bases separated the two germline ends. The chain's CDR3 is CASSFGVRSTDTQYF. The CDR3 DNA follows: TGTGCCAGCAGTTTTGGGGTTAGAAGCACAGATACGCAGTATTTT.

This clone was counted between two and nine times. The chain couples TRBV5-1 to TRBJ1-5; tentative D call: TRBD1 (6 bases). Germline loops: CDR1 SGHRS, CDR2 YFSETQ. Between the trimmed V and J ends, which lost 2 bases and 3 bases, there was a span of 9 bases. The CDR3 is 14 amino acids. This CDR3 is CASSFSGDNQPQHF. CDR3 nucleotide sequence: TGCGCCAGCAGCTTTTCAGGGGACAATCAGCCCCAGCATTTT.